Listed here is a single T cell receptor beta chain. Antigen: not known. TCRdb recomputed calls from the reads with MiXCR, one row per CDR3 protein. The data show just over 450,000 distinct CDR3 sequences, approximately 46% seen once. The record originates from a study of T cell repertoires in cytomegalovirus infection. Overall study: CMV epitopes in the study were HLA-C-restricted (recently identified) and HLA-B-restricted (well studied).

From germline, CDR1 is SGHAT and CDR2 FQNNGV. V lost 1 base and J lost 1; bases outside the gene matches: 5. This CDR3 contains 16 residues. This receptor was taken from a human donor in good health (CMV status not recorded). Some clones in this sample may be carry-over from other donors' samples. Sequencing used cultured PBMCs, obtained from culture after CMV antigen stimulation. This chain links TRBV11-2 with TRBJ2-3; TRBD2 aligns across 7 bases. As DNA, the CDR3 is TGTGCCAGCAGCTTAGTGGCGGGAGAAGGCACAGATACGCAGTATTTT. It encodes CASSLVAGEGTDTQYF. Full variable domain (remainder filled in from reference TRBV11-2 and TRBJ2-3): EAGVAQSPRYKIIEKRQSVAFWCNPISGHATLYWYQQILGQGPKLLIQFQNNGVVDDSQLPKDRFSAERLKGVDSTLKIQPAKLEDSAVYLCASSLVAGEGTDTQYFGPGTRLTVL.